The T cell receptor (beta chain) described here comes from a study of PD-1 blockade in classical Hodgkin lymphoma. Study-level points and caveats: Complete responders entered with baseline diversity on par with newly diagnosed patients, the results showed.

This clone was observed a single time. The antigen is not known. Regarding time point: cycle 4 day 1 (C4D1), after 5 to 7 weeks of nivolumab. Every patient was affected by relapse after autologous stem cell transplantation, while exposure to brentuximab vedotin was not uniform. The protocol was immunoSEQ multiplex PCR, while the TCRdb copy is restricted to in-frame clones and leaves out a portion. The table has approximately 100,000 clones, 83% seen once. V gave up 2 bases and J gave up 4 bases, with 15 bases separating them. The CDR3 spans 15 residues. CDR1 is SEHNR and CDR2 is FQNEAQ in the germline V gene (reference sequence).

This clonotype was obtained from a human donor with classical Hodgkin lymphoma. Sequencing was performed on peripheral blood mononuclear cells (PBMCs), taken before the fourth cycle of nivolumab. The chain employs TRBV7-9 and TRBJ2-7, with D tentatively TRBD1 (6 bases). This CDR3 reads CASSLIRGTTYEQYF. The CDR3 nucleotides read TGTGCCAGCAGCTTAATAAGAGGGACAACATACGAGCAGTACTTC.